The 28 T cell receptor beta chains reported below all come from one sample, sequenced in a study of Ad26.COV2.S vaccination and SARS-CoV-2 variants. Assay used: immunoSEQ multiplex PCR; TCRdb lists only in-frame clones, some missing. The table shows nearly 95,000 clones, with less than 85% occurring only once. Sequencing used peripheral blood, obtained after recovery from COVID-19. These receptor sequences come from a human donor who had recovered from COVID-19.

The chain employs TRBV19 and TRBJ2-3; maybe TRBD2 (6 bases). The V gene lost 6 bases and the J gene lost 1 base, with 14 bases spanning the gap. CDR1 LNHDA and CDR2 SQIVND come from the germline V gene (reference sequence). The CDR3 runs 15 residues. The chain's CDR3 is CASSRSGARTDTQYF. The CDR3 DNA follows: TGTGCCAGTAGCCGTTCGGGAGCCCGCACAGATACGCAGTATTTT.

The gene calls are TRBV9 and TRBJ1-2; 9 positions agree with TRBD1. Trimming removed 4 bases from V and 8 bases from J; junction bases left unmatched: 6. This CDR3 region has 13 residues. CDR1 and CDR2 (germline): SGDLS, YYNGEE. The CDR3 sequence: CASSIRTGEGYTF. CDR3 coding DNA: TGTGCCAGCAGCATACGGACAGGGGAGGGCTACACCTTC.

This rearrangement joins TRBV3-1 (or the pseudogene TRBV3-2) to TRBJ1-3; no clear D gene. Trimming shortened V by 1 base and J by 0 bases, and 10 bases separated the two germline ends. The CDR3 runs 16 residues. Germline V gene lookup returns CDR1 LGHDT and CDR2 YNNKEL (reference sequence). The CDR3 spells CASSQVAPYSGNTIYF. CDR3 DNA sequence: TGTGCCAGCAGCCAAGTCGCGCCTTACTCTGGAAACACCATATATTTT.

This chain joins TRBV9 and TRBJ2-3; 7 bases map to TRBD1. V shed 6 bases, J shed 4 bases, and the junction held 11 bases outside the gene matches. The V gene's germline CDR1 is SGDLS and CDR2 YYNGEE. The CDR3 spans 15 residues. Here the CDR3 DNA reads TGTGCCAGCATCCCACAAGGGGGCGCATCAGATACGCAGTATTTT. Its protein is CASIPQGGASDTQYF. The whole variable domain, filled in from reference TRBV9 and TRBJ2-3, reads DSGVTQTPKHLITATGQRVTLRCSPRSGDLSVYWYQQSLDQGLQFLIQYYNGEERAKGNILERFSAQQFPDLHSELNLSSLELGDSALYFCASIPQGGASDTQYFGPGTRLTVL.

The gene calls are TRBV4-3 and TRBJ2-1; 11 bases map to TRBD2. V lost 0 bases to trimming and J lost 4 bases; unmatched junction nucleotides: 5. The CDR3 sequence is 17 residues long. The germline V gene has CDR1 LGHNA and CDR2 YSLEER. The CDR3 nucleotides are TGCGCCAGCAGCCAAGATTTAGCGGGAGGGCCGTACAATGAGCAGTTCTTC. Translated, it gives CASSQDLAGGPYNEQFF.

The chain uses TRBV28 and TRBJ1-6, with D possibly TRBD1 on 6 matching bases. CDR1 and CDR2 from the germline V gene are MDHEN and SYDVKM. V was clipped by 5 bases and J by 7 bases, with 12 bases between them. The CDR3 length is 14 residues. The CDR3 protein is CASSQLTGNSPLHF. The CDR3 coding sequence is TGTGCCAGCAGTCAACTAACAGGGAATTCACCCCTCCACTTT.

The chain joins TRBV12-3 or TRBV12-4 to TRBJ2-2; D gene unclear. This CDR3 spans 13 amino acids. V shed 6 bases and J shed 1 base, with 6 bases lying between them. Written as DNA, the CDR3 is TGTGCCAGCAGACGAGAGAACACCGGGGAGCTGTTTTTT. Encoded protein: CASRRENTGELFF.

The chain has TRBV7-3 and TRBJ2-1, with D maybe TRBD2 (6 bases). The CDR3 contains 16 residues. V was trimmed by 2 bases and J by 7 bases, leaving 18 bases between them. Per the germline V gene, CDR1 is SGHTA and CDR2 is FQGTGA. CDR3 nucleotide sequence: TGTGCCAGCAGCTTAGTTGAGGCGGGACTTGGAAATGAGCAGTTCTTC. Protein: CASSLVEAGLGNEQFF.

The chain uses TRBV11-2 and TRBJ2-7; 8 nucleotides line up with TRBD2. CDR1 and CDR2 (germline): SGHAT, FQNNGV. After removal of 1 base from V and 4 bases from J, the junction contained 6 bases not matched to a gene. The CDR3 extends over 15 amino acids. CDR3: CASSLVAGGRYEQYF. CDR3 coding DNA: TGTGCCAGCAGCTTAGTGGCGGGAGGAAGGTACGAGCAGTACTTC.

V is TRBV28 and J is TRBJ1-2; 7 bases match TRBD1. CDR1 is MDHEN and CDR2 is SYDVKM in the germline V gene. Trimming cost V 6 bases and J 2 bases; bases outside gene matches: 3. The CDR3 is 13 residues long. CDR3 protein: CASSIQGNYGYTF. In DNA, the CDR3 is TGTGCCAGCAGCATACAGGGGAACTATGGCTACACCTTC.

This chain joins TRBV7-8 and TRBJ2-3; 7 bases fit TRBD2. The CDR3 sequence is 17 residues long. Unmatched junction bases numbered 8, after V lost 0 bases and J lost 2 bases. Germline-derived CDR1 and CDR2 are SGHVS and FQNEAQ. The CDR3 region has the DNA TGTGCCAGCAGCTTAGCCGTACTAGCGCGCTACACAGATACGCAGTATTTT. Translated: CASSLAVLARYTDTQYF. Based on the CDR3 plus reference TRBV7-8 and TRBJ2-3, the full variable domain is GAGVSQSPRYKVAKRGQDVALRCDPISGHVSLFWYQQALGQGPEFLTYFQNEAQLDKSGLPSDRFFAERPEGSVSTLKIQRTQQEDSAVYLCASSLAVLARYTDTQYFGPGTRLTVL.

The chain uses TRBV28 and TRBJ2-7; TRBD2 matches 14 bases. V was pared by 3 bases and J by 2 bases, with 3 bases of the junction left unmatched. Germline loops: CDR1 MDHEN, CDR2 SYDVKM. The CDR3 sequence is 16 residues long. For the CDR3, the DNA is TGTGCCAGCAGTTTCCCGACTAGCGGGAGGGCCTACGAGCAGTACTTC. Encoded protein: CASSFPTSGRAYEQYF.

Of note for this clone: Its ends do not fully match the called genes, so a read error is possible. The genes are TRBV5-8 and TRBJ2-7; the D is unclear. This CDR3 is built from 10 residues. Per germline, CDR1 SGHTS and CDR2 YDEGEE. DNA for the CDR3: TGTGCCAGCTTGGCCGTAAGCCCGAACTTC. It is translated as CASLAVSPNF.

The chain links TRBV7-2 to TRBJ1-2; 7 bases fit TRBD1. The germline V gene encodes CDR1 SGHTA and CDR2 FQGNSA. The CDR3 totals 16 residues. J gave up 8 bases and V 1 base, and 13 bases lay outside the gene matches. CDR3 sequence (DNA): TGTGCCAGCAGCTTAGACTTGGTGTCAGGGGGAGCGGGCTACACCTTC. It codes for CASSLDLVSGGAGYTF.

This clone was observed a few times. In DNA form, the CDR3 reads TGTGCCAGCAGCAACAGGGCGGGGACTGAAGCTTTCTTT. As protein: CASSNRAGTEAFF. J is TRBJ1-1 and V is TRBV25-1; TRBD1 is a possible D gene (6 bases). Between the trimmed V and J ends, which lost 6 bases and 5 bases, there was a span of 13 bases. Germline V gene lookup returns CDR1 MGHDK and CDR2 SYGVNS. This CDR3 is 13 amino acids long. Complete variable domain (other parts from reference TRBV25-1 and TRBJ1-1): EADIYQTPRYLVIGTGKKITLECSQTMGHDKMYWYQQDPGMELHLIHYSYGVNSTEKGDLSSESTVSRIRTEHFPLTLESARPSHTSQYLCASSNRAGTEAFFGQGTRLTVV.

This clone was found a few times. The gene calls are TRBV6-1 and TRBJ1-2; 7 positions match TRBD1. This CDR3 region has 14 residues. Germline V gene sequence: CDR1 MNHNS, CDR2 SASEGT. J gave up 6 bases and V 0 bases, and 4 bases lay outside the gene matches. The CDR3 loop is CASSEAAGGHGYTF. The DNA of the CDR3 is TGTGCCAGCAGTGAAGCCGCAGGGGGACATGGCTACACCTTC.

The chain couples TRBV6-1 to TRBJ1-5; no clear D. Per the germline V gene, CDR1 is MNHNS and CDR2 is SASEGT. The CDR3 runs to 15 residues. V lost 6 bases and J 7 bases, leaving 19 bases between the germline ends. The CDR3 DNA reads as TGTGCCAGCAGAGCCCGTCTGAACCGGGAACAGCCCCAGCATTTT. This codes for CASRARLNREQPQHF.

This chain uses TRBV5-1 with TRBJ1-4, with D tentatively TRBD1 (5 bases). CDR3 length equals 15 residues. Trimming removed 4 bases at V and 6 bases at J, with 16 bases between. The germline CDR1 and CDR2 sequences are SGHRS and YFSETQ. The CDR3 here is CASSHWQGRDEKLFF. The CDR3 DNA reads TGCGCCAGCAGCCATTGGCAGGGCCGGGATGAAAAACTGTTTTTT.

The genes are TRBV7-2 and TRBJ2-3; 7 nucleotides align to TRBD1. The CDR3 is 15 residues long. Per germline, CDR1 SGHTA and CDR2 FQGNSA. J gave up 6 bases and V 4 bases, and 10 bases lay outside the gene matches. The CDR3 loop reads CASSSNNRGPDTQYF. DNA for the CDR3: TGTGCCAGCAGCTCCAATAACAGGGGCCCTGATACGCAGTATTTT.

The rearrangement joins TRBV10-1 to TRBJ2-3, with TRBD2 matching 8 bases. CDR1 is WNHNN and CDR2 is SYGVQD in the germline V gene (reference sequence). The CDR3 has 13 residues. V lost 0 bases to trimming and J lost 10 bases; unmatched junction nucleotides: 3. The CDR3 DNA follows: TGCGCCAGCAGTGAGTCAATAGCGGGGCCGCAGTATTTT. This codes for CASSESIAGPQYF.

This chain connects TRBV4-1 to TRBJ1-6; no clear D gene. Germline loops: CDR1 MGHRA, CDR2 YSYEKL. The CDR3 length is 18 residues. The V end lost 0 bases, the J end lost 0 bases, and 12 bases lay between the germline ends. The CDR3 DNA reads as TGCGCCAGCAGCCAAGATGTCAGCCTGAGCTCCTATAATTCACCCCTCCACTTT. It encodes CASSQDVSLSSYNSPLHF.

V is TRBV7-3 and J is TRBJ2-2; D is unclear. The CDR3 has 13 residues. Trimming removed 5 bases from V and 6 bases from J, with 10 bases in between. CDR1 SGHTA and CDR2 FQGTGA come from the germline V gene. CDR3 DNA sequence: TGTGCCAGCAGCCCGGACGCGGCCGGGGAGCTGTTTTTT. Residues: CASSPDAAGELFF.

The V gene is TRBV7-2, the J gene TRBJ2-3, with D possibly being TRBD2 (5 bases). This CDR3 comprises 15 residues. The germline V and J ends were trimmed by 3 bases and 2 bases, with 12 bases remaining between them. Germline loops: CDR1 SGHTA, CDR2 FQGNSA. DNA of the CDR3: TGTGCCAGCAGCTTGAGGGCTTTCTCCACAGATACGCAGTATTTT. Protein: CASSLRAFSTDTQYF.

J is TRBJ2-3 and V is TRBV7-9; no reliable D call. Trimming left V 1 base short and J 1 base short, with 9 bases between. This CDR3 has 15 residues. The germline CDR1 and CDR2 sequences are SEHNR and FQNEAQ (reference sequence). The CDR3 sequence is CASSLDERGTDTQYF. The CDR3 nucleotides read TGTGCCAGCAGCTTAGATGAAAGAGGCACAGATACGCAGTATTTT.

This clone has only one observation. The chain couples TRBV6-2 or TRBV6-3 to TRBJ1-1; 8 positions agree with TRBD1. Germline V lookup: CDR1 MNHEY, CDR2 SVGEGT. The CDR3 is 12 residues long. Unmatched junction bases numbered 1, after V lost 5 bases and J lost 5 bases. Here the CDR3 DNA reads TGTGCCAGCAGTCGGACAGGGACTGAAGCTTTCTTT. Its translation: CASSRTGTEAFF.

The J gene is TRBJ2-7, the V gene TRBV9; D ambiguous. Trimming pared 0 bases from V and 5 bases from J, leaving 15 bases between. CDR1 is SGDLS and CDR2 is YYNGEE in the germline V gene. The CDR3 is 15 amino acids. The CDR3 bases are TGTGCCAGCAGCGTAGTCCCAGGCGGACCCGACGAGCAGTACTTC. Translation: CASSVVPGGPDEQYF.

V is TRBV25-1 and J is TRBJ2-7; D unclear. The CDR3 is 13 amino acids. Germline lookup yields CDR1 MGHDK and CDR2 SYGVNS. The V gene lost 8 bases and the J gene lost 0 bases, with 11 bases spanning the gap. CDR3 sequence: CASQHSVSYEQYF. The CDR3 bases are TGTGCCAGCCAACACAGTGTCTCCTACGAGCAGTACTTC.

This chain uses TRBV12-3 or TRBV12-4 with TRBJ1-2; D gene unclear. Trimming cost V 3 bases and J 7 bases, with 9 bases left between them. This CDR3 has 12 residues. CDR3 bases: TGTGCCAGCAGTTTTTGGGGTGGTGGCTACACCTTC. It yields the protein CASSFWGGGYTF.